These 4 T cell receptor beta chains originate from one sample sequenced in a study of blood T cell repertoires in COVID-19. Measured with immunoSEQ multiplex PCR; TCRdb has only the in-frame clones, and not every one. The profile shows 150,000 to 200,000 clones, 82% of them singletons. The sequenced material came from peripheral blood. The receptors derive from a woman aged 40 to 50 with COVID-19, enrolled during active disease.

The chain joins TRBV18 to TRBJ2-1; 12 nucleotides agree with TRBD2. The V segment lost 3 bases and the J segment 4 bases; nucleotides outside the gene matches: 7. The CDR3 runs 17 residues. Per germline, CDR1 KGHSH and CDR2 LQKENI. The CDR3 spells CASSPTLAGGIYNEQFF. The CDR3 DNA reads TGTGCCAGCTCACCTACACTAGCGGGAGGTATTTACAATGAGCAGTTCTTC.

The V gene is TRBV28, the J gene TRBJ2-7, with D maybe TRBD2 (6 bases). Germline V CDR1 and CDR2: MDHEN, SYDVKM. CDR3 length: 14 residues. Trimming shortened V by 6 bases and J by 2 bases, and 14 bases separated the two germline ends. CDR3 amino acids: CASSLNSGTYEQYF. Here the CDR3 DNA reads TGTGCCAGCAGCTTAAATAGCGGAACCTACGAGCAGTACTTC.

The gene calls are TRBV9 and TRBJ2-7; TRBD1 aligns across 9 bases. Germline loops: CDR1 SGDLS, CDR2 YYNGEE. The ends lost 3 bases at V and 4 bases at J; junction bases unmatched: 2. This CDR3 is 13 amino acids long. CDR3 sequence: CASSAGTGYEQYF. CDR3 nucleotide sequence: TGTGCCAGCAGCGCCGGGACAGGGTACGAGCAGTACTTC.

The chain links TRBV7-3 to TRBJ2-3, with a tentative D call TRBD2 (6 bases). Germline CDR1 reads SGHTA; CDR2 reads FQGTGA. This CDR3 region has 14 residues. Trimming took 0 bases from V and 4 from J, leaving 8 bases between them. CDR3 nucleotide sequence: TGTGCCAGCAGCTTAACTAGCGGATCAGATACGCAGTATTTT. Protein: CASSLTSGSDTQYF.